This is a list of T cell receptor beta chains from one sample in a study of identical twins. Each CDR3 protein gets one entry after TCRdb re-called the 5' RACE reads with MiXCR. The sample lists about 220,000 distinct CDR3 sequences, 7.5% occurring once. This same sample was also part of a study on yellow fever vaccine responses in identical twins.

The specimen was memory (CD45RO+) T cells sorted from blood. All receptors derive from a woman aged 18 to 35 in good health. Both conserved end residues are part of each CDR3. D genes are given only for firm matches. Where a row states a size, it is once, few, many or the class of an expanded clone; other rows omit it.

j_call | clone_size | d_call | v_call | cdr3_nt | cdr3_aa
TRBJ2-1 | many | . | TRBV14 | TGTGCCAGCACCCCGGACGGAAGAGCCTACAATGAGCAGTTCTTC | CASTPDGRAYNEQFF
TRBJ2-1 | . | TRBD2 | TRBV7-2 | TGTGCCAGCAGCTTCTGGACTAGCGGGAGTAATGAGCAGTTCTTC | CASSFWTSGSNEQFF
TRBJ2-3 | few | . | TRBV21-1 | TGTGCCAGCAGCACTCTAGGGGGCCAGGGCTTCCGAACAGATACGCAGTATTTT | CASSTLGGQGFRTDTQYF
TRBJ2-1 | many | . | TRBV21-1 | TGTGCCAGCAGCAAAGAAACGGGGGGGCCAAAAAGTTTCTCCTACAATGAGCAGTTCTTC | CASSKETGGPKSFSYNEQFF
TRBJ2-1 | many | TRBD2 | TRBV4-2 | TGTGCCAGCAGCCAAGTGGGCGGGAGGAACTCCTACAATGAGCAGTTCTTC | CASSQVGGRNSYNEQFF
TRBJ1-5 | . | . | TRBV7-9 | TGTGCCAGCAGCGTGGGGAATAGCAATCAGCCCCAGCATTTT | CASSVGNSNQPQHF
TRBJ1-4 | . | . | TRBV7-9 | TGTGCCAGCAGCCCCGTTCGAAATGAAAAACTGTTTTTT | CASSPVRNEKLFF
TRBJ2-1 | . | . | TRBV3-1 | TGTGCCAGCAGCCAACAACAGGGCAGTGAGCAGTTCTTC | CASSQQQGSEQFF
TRBJ1-1 | many | . | TRBV6-2/TRBV6-3 | TGTGCCAGCAGTTCCAGTATGAGCACTGAAGCTTTCTTT | CASSSSMSTEAFF
TRBJ2-3 | . | . | TRBV19 | TGTGCCAGTAAAACACAAGCTAGTCGCGGGTCAGATACGCAGTATTTT | CASKTQASRGSDTQYF
TRBJ2-2 | . | TRBD2 | TRBV7-9 | TGTGCCAGCAGCAGCGACTTAGCGGGAGCTGGGGAGCTGTTTTTT | CASSSDLAGAGELFF
TRBJ2-5 | many | . | TRBV20-1 | TGCAGTGCTAGAGATCAGAGGGCCTGGGAGACCCAGTACTTC | CSARDQRAWETQYF
TRBJ2-1 | . | . | TRBV14 | TGTGCCAGCAGCCCAGCGACGACGGGAGTGGGTTACAATGAGCAGTTCTTC | CASSPATTGVGYNEQFF
TRBJ1-6 | . | . | TRBV7-8 | TGTGCCAGCAGCTTGAGGGTGCGGTCACCCCTCCACTTT | CASSLRVRSPLHF
TRBJ1-2 | . | . | TRBV28 | TGTGCCAGCAGTTTACGTGGACAGACGTCCGGCTACACCTTC | CASSLRGQTSGYTF
TRBJ1-1 | few | . | TRBV5-4 | TGTGCCAGCAGCTTGAACGGGGGGAGAACTGAAGCTTTCTTT | CASSLNGGRTEAFF
TRBJ1-6 | . | . | TRBV5-1 | TGCGCCAGCAGCTTAGGTCGGGTGGGTGATTCACCCCTCCACTTT | CASSLGRVGDSPLHF
TRBJ2-7 | . | TRBD1 | TRBV18 | TGTGCCAGCTCGGCCACCGACAGGGGCCACGAGCAGTACTTC | CASSATDRGHEQYF
TRBJ1-5 | . | TRBD1 | TRBV3-1 | TGTGCCAGCAGCCAAGGAATCGGTTCAGGGGGCCGGCAGCCCCAGCATTTT | CASSQGIGSGGRQPQHF
TRBJ2-3 | . | TRBD1 | TRBV6-5 | TGTGCCAGCAGTAACAGGAGACAGGGGACAGATACGCAGTATTTT | CASSNRRQGTDTQYF
TRBJ1-2 | few | TRBD1 | TRBV18 | TGTGCCAGCTCACCAGGGACAGTTACTAACTATGGCTACACCTTC | CASSPGTVTNYGYTF
TRBJ2-2 | . | . | TRBV11-3 | TGTGCCAGCAGCTCCTCCCGAGGCACAGGGAAAACCGGGGAGCTGTTTTTT | CASSSSRGTGKTGELFF
TRBJ2-2 | . | . | TRBV12-3/TRBV12-4 | TGTGCCAGCAAGTCCCGAGAAAGGGCCGGGGAGCTGTTTTTT | CASKSRERAGELFF
TRBJ2-7 | few | . | TRBV6-2/TRBV6-3 | TGTGCCAGCAGTCCGGGCATAAGATGGGAGCAGTACTTC | CASSPGIRWEQYF
TRBJ1-5 | few | . | TRBV11-2 | TGTGCCAGCAGCCAGGACGGAGTTAGCAATCAGCCCCAGCATTTT | CASSQDGVSNQPQHF
TRBJ1-1 | . | . | TRBV5-1 | TGCGCCAGCAGCAAGGGGCTGGCCACTGAAGCTTTCTTT | CASSKGLATEAFF
TRBJ2-1 | . | TRBD2 | TRBV5-5 | TGTGCCAGCAGCTTGCACAGACAACTAGCGGGAGGGCCAAATGAGCAGTTCTTC | CASSLHRQLAGGPNEQFF
TRBJ1-1 | many | . | TRBV18 | TGTGCCAGCTCGTCGATCTCGGACACTGAAGCTTTCTTT | CASSSISDTEAFF
TRBJ1-1 | once | . | TRBV29-1 | TGCAGCGTGCCGGTGGGGGCCACTGAAGCTTTCTTT | CSVPVGATEAFF
TRBJ2-7 | many | . | TRBV20-1 | TGCAGTGCTAAAAGCGCTACCTACGAGCAGTACTTC | CSAKSATYEQYF
TRBJ2-5 | few | . | TRBV10-3 | TGTGCCATCAGCCCCAGAGGAGGTTCGGGAGAGACCCAGTACTTC | CAISPRGGSGETQYF
TRBJ2-7 | few | TRBD1 | TRBV6-2/TRBV6-3 | TGTGCCAGCAGTTACTCGAACAGGGGGCGCAACGAGCAGTACTTC | CASSYSNRGRNEQYF
TRBJ2-1 | many | . | TRBV5-1 | TGCGCCAGCAGCCCGGGGGCGACAGGGAACGGGAATGAGCAGTTCTTC | CASSPGATGNGNEQFF
TRBJ1-2 | many | . | TRBV12-3/TRBV12-4 | . | CASSFSGRAWGYTF
TRBJ2-7 | many | . | TRBV2 | TGTGCCAGCAAGACACAGGTTGTGATGGGCGAGCAGTACTTC | CASKTQVVMGEQYF
TRBJ2-7 | . | . | TRBV6-6 | TGTGCCAGCAGTTACTCGCCAGAGACCGAGCAGTACTTC | CASSYSPETEQYF
TRBJ2-1 | few | TRBD1 | TRBV7-2 | TGTGCCAGCAGCTTAGAGACAGGGACCTACAATGAGCAGTTCTTC | CASSLETGTYNEQFF
TRBJ2-7 | few | . | TRBV5-1 | TGCGCCAGCAGCTTGGATGGAGCAGGGTCGTACGAGCAGTACTTC | CASSLDGAGSYEQYF
TRBJ2-7 | . | . | TRBV28 | TGTGCCAGCGGTATGGACAGCCCAACCTACGAGCAGTACTTC | CASGMDSPTYEQYF
TRBJ2-5 | . | . | TRBV12-3/TRBV12-4 | TGTGCCAGCGGGACTTCCAGGGGGCAAGAGACCCAGTACTTC | CASGTSRGQETQYF
TRBJ2-3 | . | TRBD1 | TRBV28 | TGTGCCAGCAGTTTAGCCAGGGGGCGAGATACGCAGTATTTT | CASSLARGRDTQYF